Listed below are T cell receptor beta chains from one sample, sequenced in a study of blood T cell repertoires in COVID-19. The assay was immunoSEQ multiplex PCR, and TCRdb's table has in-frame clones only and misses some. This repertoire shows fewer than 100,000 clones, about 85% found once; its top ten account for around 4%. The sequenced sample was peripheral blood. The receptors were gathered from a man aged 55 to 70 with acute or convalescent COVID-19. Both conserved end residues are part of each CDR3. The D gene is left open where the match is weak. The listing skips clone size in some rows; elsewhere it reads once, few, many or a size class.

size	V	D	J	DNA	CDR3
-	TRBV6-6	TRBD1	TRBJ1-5	TGTGCCAGCAGCCAAACCTCCGGGACAGGGAGAATGCTGAGAAATCAGCCCCAGCATTTT	CASSQTSGTGRMLRNQPQHF
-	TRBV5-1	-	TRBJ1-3	TGCGCCAGCAGCCCTGGACAGATCGGAAACACCATATATTTT	CASSPGQIGNTIYF
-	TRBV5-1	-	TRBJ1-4	TGCGCCAGCAGCGGAGTCCTTGGGGAAAAACTGTTTTTT	CASSGVLGEKLFF
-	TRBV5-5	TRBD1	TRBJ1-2	TGTGCCAGCAGCAACGGACAGGGCTATGGCTACACCTTC	CASSNGQGYGYTF
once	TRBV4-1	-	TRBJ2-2	TGCGCCAGCAGCCAAGATACCGGGGCCGGGGAGCTGTTTTTT	CASSQDTGAGELFF
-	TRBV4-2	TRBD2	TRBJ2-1	TGTGCCAGCAGCCATCCTGGGACTAGCGCCTACAATGAGCAGTTCTTC	CASSHPGTSAYNEQFF
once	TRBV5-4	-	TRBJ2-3	TGTGCCAGCATGCAAACAGGGAGGGGGGATACGCAGTATTTT	CASMQTGRGDTQYF
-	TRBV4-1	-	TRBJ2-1	TGCGCCAGCAGCCAACCGGGATCCATTTCCTACAATGAGCAGTTCTTC	CASSQPGSISYNEQFF
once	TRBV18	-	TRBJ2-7	TGTGCCAGCTCGCTGGACAGCTACGAGCAGTACTTC	CASSLDSYEQYF
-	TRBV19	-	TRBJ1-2	TGTGCCAGTAGTACAACAGGGAACACCTATGGCTACACCTTC	CASSTTGNTYGYTF
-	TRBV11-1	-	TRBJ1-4	TGTGCCAGCCGGAGGTCAACTAATGAAAAACTGTTTTTT	CASRRSTNEKLFF
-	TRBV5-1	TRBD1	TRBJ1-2	TGCGCCAGCAGCCCGGGACAGGGCCTTGCTAACTATGGCTACACCTTC	CASSPGQGLANYGYTF
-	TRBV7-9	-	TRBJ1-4	TGTGCCAGCAGCTCCAACAGGAATGAAAAACTGTTTTTT	CASSSNRNEKLFF
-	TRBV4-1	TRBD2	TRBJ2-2	TGCGCCAGCAGCCAAGGCCCGCTTCCGACTAGCGCGAACACCGGGGAGCTGTTTTTT	CASSQGPLPTSANTGELFF
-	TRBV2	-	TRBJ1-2	TGTGCCAGCAGTGAACAGGAAGGAGGGTATGGCTACACCTTC	CASSEQEGGYGYTF
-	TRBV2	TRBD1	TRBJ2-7	TGTGCCAGTTCGGGACAGATCTACGAGCAGTACTTC	CASSGQIYEQYF
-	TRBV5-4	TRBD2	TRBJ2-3	TGTGCCAGCAGCTTGCGGACTAGTAGTCCAGATACGCAGTATTTT	CASSLRTSSPDTQYF
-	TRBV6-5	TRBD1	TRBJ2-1	TGTGCCAGCAGAGCCGAGACAGGGGGTCTGGATGAGCAGTTCTTC	CASRAETGGLDEQFF
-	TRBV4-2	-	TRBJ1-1	TGTGCCAGCAGCCAAGATATCCTGACCGGGGGATTCCCTATGGACACTGAAGCTTTCTTT	CASSQDILTGGFPMDTEAFF
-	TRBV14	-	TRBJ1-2	TGTGCCAGCAGCCATTCCCTGGGGACAAGTTATGGCTACACCTTC	CASSHSLGTSYGYTF
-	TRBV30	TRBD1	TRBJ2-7	TGTGCCTGGGACAGGGGGCTCTACGAGCAGTACTTC	CAWDRGLYEQYF
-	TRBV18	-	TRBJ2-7	TGTGCCAGCTCACCCCCGGGGGTTTCCGAGCAGTACTTC	CASSPPGVSEQYF
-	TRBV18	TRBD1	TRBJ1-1	TGTGCCAGCTCATACAACAGGGGCATGAACACTGAAGCTTTCTTT	CASSYNRGMNTEAFF
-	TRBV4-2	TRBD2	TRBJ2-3	TGTGCCAGCAGCCAAGATGCCCTAGCGGGAGTCGCAGATACGCAGTATTTT	CASSQDALAGVADTQYF
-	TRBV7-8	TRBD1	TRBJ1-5	TGTGCCAGCAGCCTATACACAGGGGAGGATCAGCCCCAGCATTTT	CASSLYTGEDQPQHF
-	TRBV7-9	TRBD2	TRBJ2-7	TGTGCCAGCAGCCTAGCGGGGGGGTTATCCTACGAGCAGTACTTC	CASSLAGGLSYEQYF